This T cell receptor (beta chain) came from a study of blood T cell repertoires in COVID-19. Overall study: Some COVID-19 samples were acute and others convalescent; all came from the United States, Italy and Spain. Sources were T cells, B-cell-depleted T cells, or PBMCs; the material itself was cDNA or gDNA.

In the original workflow: For nucleated cells, counts were estimated from reference gene primer amplification. Data came from immunoSEQ multiplex PCR; TCRdb stores just in-frame clones and leaves some out. The V and J calls and clone size are taken from that table; D and trimming were inferred from the DNA. The repertoire holds roughly 200,000 clones, with approximately 84% as singletons. Trimming took 0 bases from V and 5 from J; bases not matched to a gene: 6. Germline V gene data show CDR1 as SGHRS and CDR2 as YFSETQ. The length of the CDR3 is 16 residues. This receptor was obtained from a man aged 50-60 years with active or convalescent COVID-19. The sample taken for sequencing was peripheral blood. This chain uses TRBV5-1 with TRBJ2-2; 8 bases are a match to TRBD2. As DNA, the CDR3 is TGCGCCAGCAGCTTGGATGGCGGGGGGCCTACCGGGGAGCTGTTTTTT. Translation gives CASSLDGGGPTGELFF. Combining the CDR3 with reference TRBV5-1 and TRBJ2-2 gives the whole variable domain KAGVTQTPRYLIKTRGQQVTLSCSPISGHRSVSWYQQTPGQGLQFLFEYFSETQRNKGNFPGRFSGRQFSNSRSEMNVSTLELGDSALYLCASSLDGGGPTGELFFGEGSRLTVL.